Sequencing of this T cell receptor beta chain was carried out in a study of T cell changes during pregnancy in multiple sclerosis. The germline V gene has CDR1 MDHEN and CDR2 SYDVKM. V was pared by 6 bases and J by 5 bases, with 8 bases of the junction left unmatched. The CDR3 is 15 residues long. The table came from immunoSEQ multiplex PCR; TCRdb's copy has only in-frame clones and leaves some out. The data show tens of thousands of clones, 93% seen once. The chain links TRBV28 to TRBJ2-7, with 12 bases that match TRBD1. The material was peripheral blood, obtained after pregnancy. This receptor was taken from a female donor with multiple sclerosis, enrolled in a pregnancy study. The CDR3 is CASRFGTGGFNEQYF. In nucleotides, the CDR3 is TGTGCCAGCAGGTTCGGGACAGGGGGCTTTAACGAGCAGTACTTC.